This is a list of T cell receptor beta chains from one sample in a study of cytomegalovirus exposure and HLA in healthy donors. Clones were read by immunoSEQ multiplex PCR, and TCRdb kept only the in-frame ones, dropping some. The sample comprises approximately 140,000 clones, over 60% of which are singletons, and approximately 13% rests with the top ten. Sequencing was done on a sample of PBMCs. All receptors come from a man in his forties in good health and CMV-seropositive. Each CDR3 is given with its conserved first and last residue. Fields, in order: J gene, V gene, CDR3 protein.

j_call: TRBJ1-2
v_call: TRBV18
cdr3_aa: CASSYPQYGYTF

j_call: TRBJ1-1
v_call: TRBV5-1
cdr3_aa: CASSPIQGALAEAFF

j_call: TRBJ1-1
v_call: TRBV7-9
cdr3_aa: CASSLRSEAFF

j_call: TRBJ1-5
v_call: TRBV28
cdr3_aa: CASRNNPLNQPQHF

j_call: TRBJ2-1
v_call: TRBV5-1
cdr3_aa: CASSRTSGRGNEQFF

j_call: TRBJ2-1
v_call: TRBV9
cdr3_aa: CASSVGFGLANEQFF

j_call: TRBJ2-1
v_call: TRBV11-2
cdr3_aa: CASTIPVTSGIYNEQFF

j_call: TRBJ2-7
v_call: TRBV11-3
cdr3_aa: CASSRDTTYEQYF

j_call: TRBJ2-6
v_call: TRBV19
cdr3_aa: CASTPGGGNGLTF

j_call: TRBJ2-1
v_call: TRBV29-1
cdr3_aa: CSVIQPYNEQFF

j_call: TRBJ2-3
v_call: TRBV5-1
cdr3_aa: CASSLGVGTSGSGDTQYF

j_call: TRBJ1-4
v_call: TRBV11-2
cdr3_aa: CASSPIRDSNEKLFF

j_call: TRBJ2-7
v_call: TRBV7-2
cdr3_aa: CASSLAEGRHEQYF

j_call: TRBJ2-7
v_call: TRBV7-9
cdr3_aa: CASSSTSGGYEQYF

j_call: TRBJ1-1
v_call: TRBV11-3
cdr3_aa: CASSLSGMNTEAFF

j_call: TRBJ1-1
v_call: TRBV18
cdr3_aa: CASSPRVGGNTEAFF

j_call: TRBJ1-5
v_call: TRBV15
cdr3_aa: CATGGRGRYSNQPQHF

j_call: TRBJ2-6
v_call: TRBV6-4
cdr3_aa: CASSVRPPGLTF

j_call: TRBJ2-3
v_call: TRBV7-2
cdr3_aa: CASSRLAGLVDTQYF

j_call: TRBJ1-2
v_call: TRBV20-1
cdr3_aa: CSATGTYGYTF

j_call: TRBJ2-1
v_call: TRBV6-5
cdr3_aa: CASSYDTYNEQFF

j_call: TRBJ2-1
v_call: TRBV19
cdr3_aa: CASSSRQGGHSYNEQFF

j_call: TRBJ2-7
v_call: TRBV9
cdr3_aa: CASSVRTSGSSSYEQYF

j_call: TRBJ1-1
v_call: TRBV7-3
cdr3_aa: CASSLTGTNTEAFF

j_call: TRBJ2-2
v_call: TRBV16
cdr3_aa: CASSQSTGTGELFF

j_call: TRBJ1-1
v_call: TRBV9
cdr3_aa: CASSVRSSLNTEAFF

j_call: TRBJ1-1
v_call: TRBV27
cdr3_aa: CASSLLSTGGLGPEAFF

j_call: TRBJ2-7
v_call: TRBV29-1
cdr3_aa: CSGTGTGSYEQYF

j_call: TRBJ2-3
v_call: TRBV6-6
cdr3_aa: CASSYRGMPDTQYF

j_call: TRBJ2-7
v_call: TRBV28
cdr3_aa: CASSRQGASEQYF

j_call: TRBJ1-1
v_call: TRBV7-2
cdr3_aa: CASSLTRLTEAFF

j_call: TRBJ2-5
v_call: TRBV5-1
cdr3_aa: CASSLGASGIQETQYF

j_call: TRBJ2-2
v_call: TRBV4-1
cdr3_aa: CASSQDPGLRGTGELFF

j_call: TRBJ1-2
v_call: TRBV5-1
cdr3_aa: CASSLGQGDGYTF

j_call: TRBJ2-1
v_call: TRBV7-9
cdr3_aa: CASSSGLAGGPIYNEQFF

j_call: TRBJ2-7
v_call: TRBV5-1
cdr3_aa: CASSLGTGTYEQYF

j_call: TRBJ2-5
v_call: TRBV11-2
cdr3_aa: CASSLERGQTQYF